A single sample is the source of the 2 T cell receptor beta chains below, sequenced in a study of molecular identifiers for immune sequencing clone quantification. A single record per CDR3 protein comes from TCRdb applying MiXCR to the PCR reads. The sample has tens of thousands of distinct CDR3 sequences, roughly 19% seen once. The specimen sequenced was naive CD8+ T cells from blood, with Jurkat cell RNA spiked in. The subset: FACS-sorted CD8+CD4-CCR7+CD45RA+ naive T cells. Receptors originate from a human donor in good health. Some libraries in this study had Jurkat cell RNA spiked in.

In its sample, this clonotype was seen many times. This rearrangement joins TRBV6-5 to TRBJ1-1; a possible D gene is TRBD1 (6 bases). Trimming left V 6 bases short and J 3 bases short, with 11 bases between. The CDR3 runs to 13 residues. Germline CDR1 is MNHEY and CDR2 is SVGAGI. The CDR3 reads CASRLGGHTEAFF. CDR3 DNA sequence: TGTGCCAGCAGGCTTGGGGGGCACACTGAAGCTTTCTTT.

This clonotype has just one count. Possible read error: a much larger clone is one base away. The chain uses TRBV7-9 and TRBJ2-2, with D possibly being TRBD2 (5 bases). Germline CDR1 reads SEHNR; CDR2 reads FQNEAQ (reference sequence). The CDR3 has 15 amino acids. The CDR3: CASSPVVGVPGELVF. CDR3 sequence (DNA): TGTGCCAGCAGCCCAGTGGTGGGAGTCCCCGGGGAGCTGGTTTTT. Full variable domain (outside the CDR3, taken from reference TRBV7-9 and TRBJ2-2): DTGVSQNPRHKITKRGQNVTFRCDPISEHNRLYWYRQTLGQGPEFLTYFQNEAQLEKSRLLSDRFSAERPKGSFSTLEIQRTEQGDSAMYLCASSPVVGVPGELVFGEGSRLTVL.